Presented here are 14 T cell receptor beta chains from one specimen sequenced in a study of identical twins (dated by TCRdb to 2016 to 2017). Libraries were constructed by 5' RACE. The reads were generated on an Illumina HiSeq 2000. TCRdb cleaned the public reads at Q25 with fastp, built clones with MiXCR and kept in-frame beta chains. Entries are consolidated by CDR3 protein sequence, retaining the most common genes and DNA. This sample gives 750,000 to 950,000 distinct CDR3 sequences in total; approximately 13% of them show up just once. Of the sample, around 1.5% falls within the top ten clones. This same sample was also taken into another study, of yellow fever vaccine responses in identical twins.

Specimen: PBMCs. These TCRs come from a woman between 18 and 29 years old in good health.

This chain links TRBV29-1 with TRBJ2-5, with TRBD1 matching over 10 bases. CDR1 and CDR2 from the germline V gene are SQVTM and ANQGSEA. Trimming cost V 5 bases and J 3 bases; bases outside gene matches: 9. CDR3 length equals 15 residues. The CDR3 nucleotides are TGCAGCGTTACAGATGAGGGACAGGGGAAAGAGACCCAGTACTTC. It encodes CSVTDEGQGKETQYF.

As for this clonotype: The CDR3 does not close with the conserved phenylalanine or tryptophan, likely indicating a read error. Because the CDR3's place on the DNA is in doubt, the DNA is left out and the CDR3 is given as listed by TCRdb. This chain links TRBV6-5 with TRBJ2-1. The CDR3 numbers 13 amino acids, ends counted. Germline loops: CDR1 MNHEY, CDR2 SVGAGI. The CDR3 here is CASSYRGLYGEFS.

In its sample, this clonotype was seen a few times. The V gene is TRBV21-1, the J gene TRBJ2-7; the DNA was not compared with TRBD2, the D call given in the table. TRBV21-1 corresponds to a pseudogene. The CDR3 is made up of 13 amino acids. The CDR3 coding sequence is TGTGCCAGCAGCAGGACTGGCCCTGGCGAGCAGTACGTC. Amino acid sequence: CASSRTGPGEQYV.

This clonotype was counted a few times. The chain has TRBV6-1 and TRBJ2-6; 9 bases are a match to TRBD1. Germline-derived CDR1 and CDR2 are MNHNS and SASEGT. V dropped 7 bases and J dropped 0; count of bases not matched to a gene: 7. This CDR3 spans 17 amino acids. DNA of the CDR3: TGTGCCAGCACCAGACAGGGGGGAAGCTCTGGGGCCAACGTCCTGACTTTC. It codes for CASTRQGGSSGANVLTF.

As DNA, the CDR3 is TGCAGTGCTAGACCCCATGGGACTAGCGGTAGTGAGCAGTTCTTC. Translation gives CSARPHGTSGSEQFF. This chain uses TRBV20-1 with TRBJ2-1; 11 nucleotides match TRBD2. Looked up from germline, CDR1 is DFQATT and CDR2 is SNEGSKA (reference sequence). There are 15 residues in the CDR3. V was pared by 2 bases and J by 9 bases, with 9 bases of the junction left unmatched.

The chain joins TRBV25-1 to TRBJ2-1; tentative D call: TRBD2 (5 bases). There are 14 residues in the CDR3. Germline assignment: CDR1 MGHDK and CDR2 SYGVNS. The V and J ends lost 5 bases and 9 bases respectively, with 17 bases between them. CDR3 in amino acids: CASSFSRGYGEQFF. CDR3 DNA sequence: TGTGCCAGCAGTTTCTCACGGGGATACGGTGAGCAGTTCTTC.

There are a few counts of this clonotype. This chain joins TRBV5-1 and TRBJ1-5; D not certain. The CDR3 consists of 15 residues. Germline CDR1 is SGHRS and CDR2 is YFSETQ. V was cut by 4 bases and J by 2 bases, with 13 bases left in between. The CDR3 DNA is TGCGCCAGCAGCCCCGGACCGGGCGGCAATCAGCCCCAGCATTTT. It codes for CASSPGPGGNQPQHF.

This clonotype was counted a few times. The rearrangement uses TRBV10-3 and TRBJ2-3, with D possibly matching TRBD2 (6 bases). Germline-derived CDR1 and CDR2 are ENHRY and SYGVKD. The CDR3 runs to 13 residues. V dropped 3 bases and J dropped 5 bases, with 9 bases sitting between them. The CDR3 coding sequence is TGTGCCATCAGTGACGGACTAAAAGATACGCAGTATTTT. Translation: CAISDGLKDTQYF.

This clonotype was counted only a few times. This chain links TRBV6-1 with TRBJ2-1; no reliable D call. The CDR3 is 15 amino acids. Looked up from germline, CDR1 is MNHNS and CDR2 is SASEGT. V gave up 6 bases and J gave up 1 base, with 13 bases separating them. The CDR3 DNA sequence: TGTGCCAGCAGGTCCGTGGGCCCATCCTACAATGAGCAGTTCTTC. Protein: CASRSVGPSYNEQFF.

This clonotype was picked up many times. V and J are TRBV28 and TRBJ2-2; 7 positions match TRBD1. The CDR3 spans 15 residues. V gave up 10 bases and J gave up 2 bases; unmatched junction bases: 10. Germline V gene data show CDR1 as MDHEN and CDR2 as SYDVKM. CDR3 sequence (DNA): TGTGCCAACCCCGACAGGGATGGTAACACCGGGGAGCTGTTTTTT. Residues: CANPDRDGNTGELFF.

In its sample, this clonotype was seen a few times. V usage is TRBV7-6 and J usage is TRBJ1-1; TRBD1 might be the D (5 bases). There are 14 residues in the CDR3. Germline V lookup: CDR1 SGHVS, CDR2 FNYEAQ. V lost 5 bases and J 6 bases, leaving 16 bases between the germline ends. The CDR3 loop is CASSLGTEGPEAFF. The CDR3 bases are TGTGCCAGCAGCCTCGGGACGGAGGGCCCTGAAGCTTTCTTT.

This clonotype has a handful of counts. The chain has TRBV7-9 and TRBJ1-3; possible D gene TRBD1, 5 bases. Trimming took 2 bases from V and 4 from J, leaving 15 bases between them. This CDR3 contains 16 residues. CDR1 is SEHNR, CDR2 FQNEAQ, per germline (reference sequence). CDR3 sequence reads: CASSLSFGGDGNTIYF. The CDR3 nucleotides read TGTGCCAGCAGCTTAAGTTTTGGGGGGGACGGAAACACCATATATTTT.

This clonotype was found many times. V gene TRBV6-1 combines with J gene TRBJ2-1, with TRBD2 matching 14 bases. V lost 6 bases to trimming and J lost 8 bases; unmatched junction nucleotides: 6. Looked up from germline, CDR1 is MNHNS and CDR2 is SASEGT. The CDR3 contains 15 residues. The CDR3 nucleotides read TGTGCCAGCAGACCCGGGACTAGCGGGAGTTATGAGCAGTTCTTC. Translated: CASRPGTSGSYEQFF.

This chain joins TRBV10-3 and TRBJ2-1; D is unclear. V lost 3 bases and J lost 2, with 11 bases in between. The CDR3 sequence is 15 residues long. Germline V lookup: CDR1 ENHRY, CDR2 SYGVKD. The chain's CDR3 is CAISDKGRTYNEQFF. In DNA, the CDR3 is TGTGCCATCAGTGATAAAGGGCGGACCTACAATGAGCAGTTCTTC.